This TCR beta chain was sequenced in a study of blood T cell repertoires in COVID-19. Study overall: There were acute and convalescent COVID-19 samples, and they came from the United States, Italy and Spain.

TCRdb's table, derived via immunoSEQ multiplex PCR, lists solely in-frame clones and lacks some. The sample shows 150,000 to 200,000 clones, about 72% of them seen only once. In assigning cohorts, the study relied on participant-reported clinical history. The germline CDR1 and CDR2 sequences are LGHNA and YSLEER. V lost 0 bases and J 2 bases, leaving 24 bases between the germline ends. This CDR3 is built from 20 residues. The sample comprised PBMCs or T cells enriched from blood (not recorded which). The sequence was collected from a woman between 45 and 65 years old who had recovered from COVID-19. The rearrangement joins TRBV4-3 to TRBJ2-3; maybe TRBD2 (6 bases). Here the CDR3 DNA reads TGCGCCAGCAGCCAAGATCTTGGGGGGTATGGTGGGGATAACACAGATACGCAGTATTTT. This gives the protein CASSQDLGGYGGDNTDTQYF.